Sequencing of this TCR beta chain was carried out in a study of cytomegalovirus exposure and HLA in healthy donors. General observations from the study: Highest at DRB1 and lowest at HLA-C, TCR association rates differed among HLA loci in a later analysis.

CDR3 size: 18 residues. Germline-derived CDR1 and CDR2 are LGHNA and YSLEER. V shed 2 bases and J 5 bases; nucleotides not matched to a gene: 13. Notes on this clone: Its antigen is unidentified.

It was with 60 Vbeta and 13 Jbeta primers that the PCR ran. Assay: immunoSEQ multiplex PCR; the TCRdb copy retains only in-frame clones and omits some. The repertoire has about 110,000 clones, around 73% of them found once; the top ten carry around 7.7%. The sequence was collected from a man in his forties in good health and CMV-seronegative. The sequencing input was PBMCs. The chain links TRBV4-3 to TRBJ2-2; TRBD1 matches at 8 bases. CDR3 DNA sequence: TGCGCCAGCAGCCAAATTACAGGGGGAAGAGGGGGAACCGGGGAGCTGTTTTTT. It yields the protein CASSQITGGRGGTGELFF.